The present entry profiles one TCR beta chain with its context. Antigen unknown. Autoimmune disease history or systemic immunosuppression barred patients. The sampling schedule covered blood at baseline, cycle 4 day 1, and cycle 7 day 1. The CDR3 sequence is 13 residues long. J gave up 4 bases and V 7 bases, and 6 bases lay outside the gene matches. The germline CDR1 and CDR2 sequences are MDHEN and SYDVKM. The sample originates from a study of OX40 agonist ivuxolimab in advanced cancers. The overall study: In this trial design, patients received ivuxolimab intravenously at 0.01 to 10 mg/kg every 2 weeks.

The repertoire was sequenced with immunoSEQ multiplex PCR; TCRdb's copy has only in-frame clones and lacks some. The sample contains about 64,000 clones, under 90% of which appear only once. Study conclusions and caveats: Some of the nonresponding patients also showed low levels of normalized T-cell clonal expansion.

The sequencing here drew on CD4+ or CD8+ T cells sorted from blood, taken in a trial of the OX40 agonist ivuxolimab. This TCR was recovered from an adult with an advanced solid tumor such as melanoma, head and neck, liver or kidney cancer. V usage is TRBV28 and J usage is TRBJ2-7; 8 nucleotides match TRBD2. The chain's CDR3 is CASKHGLAYEQYF. CDR3 bases: TGTGCCAGCAAACACGGACTAGCATACGAGCAGTACTTC.